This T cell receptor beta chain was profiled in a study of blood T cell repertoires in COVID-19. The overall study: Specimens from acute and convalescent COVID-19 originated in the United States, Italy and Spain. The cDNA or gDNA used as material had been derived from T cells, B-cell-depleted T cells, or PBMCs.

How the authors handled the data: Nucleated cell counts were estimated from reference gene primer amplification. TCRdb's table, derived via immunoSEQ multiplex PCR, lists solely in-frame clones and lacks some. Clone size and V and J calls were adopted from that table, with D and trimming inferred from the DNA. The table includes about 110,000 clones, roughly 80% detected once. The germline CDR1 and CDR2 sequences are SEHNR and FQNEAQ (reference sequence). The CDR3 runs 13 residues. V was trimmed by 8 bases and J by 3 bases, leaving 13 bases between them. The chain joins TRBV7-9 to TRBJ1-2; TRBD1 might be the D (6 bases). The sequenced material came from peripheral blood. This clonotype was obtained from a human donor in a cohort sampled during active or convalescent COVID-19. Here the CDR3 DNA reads TGTGCCAGCCAGATCCCAGGGGACTATGGCTACACCTTC. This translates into CASQIPGDYGYTF.